Listed here is a single T cell receptor beta chain. The target antigen is unknown. This sample was taken from a study of early T cells in non-severe SARS-CoV-2 infection. On the study more broadly: Chains were unpaired, as sequencing was done on bulk RNA from unsorted whole blood.

The CDR3 runs to 12 residues. V shed 4 bases and J shed 8 bases, with 8 bases lying between them. Study results and limitations: A preference for anti-spike CD8 responses marked VDJdb matching, which missed private and CD4 specificities.

As part of library construction, unique molecular identifiers were attached to individual cDNA molecules. TCRdb reprocessed the 5' RACE reads with MiXCR, giving one entry per CDR3 protein. The repertoire holds fewer than 75,000 distinct CDR3 sequences, around 20% seen once, with 15% to 20% in the top ten. The receptor's source is an adult who was a healthcare worker with PCR-confirmed SARS-CoV-2 infection or an uninfected control (not recorded which). Sequencing used whole blood, obtained at baseline. The chain joins TRBV12-3 or TRBV12-4 to TRBJ2-2; D unresolved. CDR3: CASSSPLGELFF. The CDR3 DNA reads TGTGCCAGCAGTTCACCTTTGGGGGAGCTGTTTTTT.